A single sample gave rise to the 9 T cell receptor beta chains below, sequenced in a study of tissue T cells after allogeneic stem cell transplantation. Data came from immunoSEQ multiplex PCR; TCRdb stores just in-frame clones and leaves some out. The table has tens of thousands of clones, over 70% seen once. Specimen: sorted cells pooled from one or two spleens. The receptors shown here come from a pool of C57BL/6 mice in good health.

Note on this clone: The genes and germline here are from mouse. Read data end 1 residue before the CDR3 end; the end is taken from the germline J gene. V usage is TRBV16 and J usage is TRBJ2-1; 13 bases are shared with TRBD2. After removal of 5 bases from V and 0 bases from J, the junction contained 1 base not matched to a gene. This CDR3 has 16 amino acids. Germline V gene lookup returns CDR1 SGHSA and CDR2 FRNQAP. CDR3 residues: CASSGTGGVNYAEQFF. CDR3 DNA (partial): TGTGCAAGCAGCGGGACTGGGGGGGTTAACTATGCTGAGCAGTTC.

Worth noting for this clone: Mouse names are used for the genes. Incomplete CDR3 DNA: TGTGCCAGCAGTTGGCAGGACACCGGGCAGCTCTAC. Translating gives CASSWQDTGQLY. The entire CDR3 protein reads CASSWQDTGQLYF. The V call is TRBV15, the J call TRBJ2-2, with D uncertain. The read terminates 1 residue before the CDR3 end, so the remaining end is supplied by the germline J gene. V was pared by 4 bases and J by 3 bases, with 6 bases between. The length of the CDR3 is 13 residues. The germline V gene encodes CDR1 SGHND and CDR2 FRSKSL.

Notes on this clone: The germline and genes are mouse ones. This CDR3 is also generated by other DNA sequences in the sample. CDR3 bases read: TGTGCCAGCAGTCTACAGGGATATGAACAGTAC. Protein sequence: CASSLQGYEQY. The complete CDR3 sequence is CASSLQGYEQYF. V usage is TRBV26 and J usage is TRBJ2-7; a possible D gene is TRBD1 (6 bases). The sequence runs out 1 residue before the end of the CDR3; the remainder is reconstructed from the germline J gene. The germline V gene encodes CDR1 KGHPV and CDR2 FQNQEV (reference sequence). This CDR3 is built from 12 residues. V dropped 3 bases and J dropped 4 bases, with 7 bases sitting between them.

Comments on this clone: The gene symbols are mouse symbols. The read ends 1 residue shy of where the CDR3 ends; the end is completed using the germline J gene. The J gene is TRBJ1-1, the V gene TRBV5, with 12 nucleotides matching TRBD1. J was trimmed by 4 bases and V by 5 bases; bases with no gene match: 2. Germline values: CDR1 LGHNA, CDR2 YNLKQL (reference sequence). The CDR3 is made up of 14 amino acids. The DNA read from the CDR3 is TGTGCCAGCAGCGGGACAGGGGGCTTCACAGAAGTCTTC. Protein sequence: CASSGTGGFTEVF. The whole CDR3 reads CASSGTGGFTEVFF.

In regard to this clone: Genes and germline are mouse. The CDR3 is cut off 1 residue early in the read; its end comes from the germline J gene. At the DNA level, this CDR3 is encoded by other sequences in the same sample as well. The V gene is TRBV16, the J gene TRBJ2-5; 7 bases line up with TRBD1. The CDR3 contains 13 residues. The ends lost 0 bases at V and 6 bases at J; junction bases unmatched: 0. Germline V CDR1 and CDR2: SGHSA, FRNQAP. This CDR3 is CASSLDRGDTQYF. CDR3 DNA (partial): TGTGCAAGCAGCTTAGACAGGGGGGACACCCAGTAC.

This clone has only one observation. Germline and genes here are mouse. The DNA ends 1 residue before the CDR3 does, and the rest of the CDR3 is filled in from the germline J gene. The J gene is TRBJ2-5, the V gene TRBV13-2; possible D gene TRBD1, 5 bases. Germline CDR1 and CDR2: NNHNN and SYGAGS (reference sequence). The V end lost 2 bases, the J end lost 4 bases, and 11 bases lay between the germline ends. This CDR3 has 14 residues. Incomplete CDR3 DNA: TGTGCCAGCGGTGAATTCGCAGGGAAAGACACCCAGTAC. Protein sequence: CASGEFAGKDTQY. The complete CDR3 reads CASGEFAGKDTQYF.

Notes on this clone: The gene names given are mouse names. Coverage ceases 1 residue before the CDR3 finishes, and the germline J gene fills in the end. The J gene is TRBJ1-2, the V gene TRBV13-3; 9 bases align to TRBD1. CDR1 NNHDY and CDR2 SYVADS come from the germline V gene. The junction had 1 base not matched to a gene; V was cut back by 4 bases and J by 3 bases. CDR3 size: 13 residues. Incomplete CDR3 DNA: TGTGCCAGCAGTTGGACAGGGGACTCCGACTACACC. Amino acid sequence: CASSWTGDSDYT. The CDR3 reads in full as CASSWTGDSDYTF.

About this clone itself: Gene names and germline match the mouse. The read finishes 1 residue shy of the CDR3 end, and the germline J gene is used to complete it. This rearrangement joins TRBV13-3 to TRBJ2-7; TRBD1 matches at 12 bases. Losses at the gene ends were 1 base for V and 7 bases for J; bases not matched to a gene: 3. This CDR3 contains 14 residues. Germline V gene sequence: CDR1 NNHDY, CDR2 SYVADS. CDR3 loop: CASSDWDRGREQYF. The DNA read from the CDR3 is TGTGCCAGCAGTGATTGGGACAGGGGGCGGGAACAGTAC.

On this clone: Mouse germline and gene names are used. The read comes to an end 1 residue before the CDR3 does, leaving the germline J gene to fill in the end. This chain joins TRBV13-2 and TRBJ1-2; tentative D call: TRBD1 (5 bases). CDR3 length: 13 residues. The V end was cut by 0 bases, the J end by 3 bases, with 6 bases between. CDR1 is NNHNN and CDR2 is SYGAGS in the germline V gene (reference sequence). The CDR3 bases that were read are TGTGCCAGCGGTGATGCCAGGGACTCCGACTACACC. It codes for CASGDARDSDYT. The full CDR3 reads CASGDARDSDYTF.